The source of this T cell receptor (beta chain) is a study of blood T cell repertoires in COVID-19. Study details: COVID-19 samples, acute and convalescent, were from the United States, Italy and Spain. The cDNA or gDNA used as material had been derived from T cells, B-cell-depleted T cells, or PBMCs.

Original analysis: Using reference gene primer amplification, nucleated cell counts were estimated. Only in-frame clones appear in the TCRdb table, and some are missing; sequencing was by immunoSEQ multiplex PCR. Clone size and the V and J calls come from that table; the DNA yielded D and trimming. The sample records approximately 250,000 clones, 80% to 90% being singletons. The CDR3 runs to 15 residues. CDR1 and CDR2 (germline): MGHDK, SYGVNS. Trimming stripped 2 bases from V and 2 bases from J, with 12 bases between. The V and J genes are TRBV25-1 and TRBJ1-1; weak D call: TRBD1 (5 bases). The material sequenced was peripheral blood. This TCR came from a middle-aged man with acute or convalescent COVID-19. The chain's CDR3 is CASSEAGPGNTEAFF. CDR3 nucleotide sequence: TGTGCCAGCAGTGAAGCAGGGCCTGGTAACACTGAAGCTTTCTTT. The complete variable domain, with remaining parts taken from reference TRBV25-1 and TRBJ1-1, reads EADIYQTPRYLVIGTGKKITLECSQTMGHDKMYWYQQDPGMELHLIHYSYGVNSTEKGDLSSESTVSRIRTEHFPLTLESARPSHTSQYLCASSEAGPGNTEAFFGQGTRLTVV.